The 9 T cell receptor beta chains in this list originate from one sample, sequenced in a study of blood T cell repertoires in COVID-19. The data were produced by immunoSEQ multiplex PCR, yet TCRdb's version contains in-frame clones alone and is incomplete. Here the sample spans hundreds of thousands of clones, about 88% being singletons. The sample consisted of PBMCs or T cells enriched from blood (not recorded which). The receptors shown here come from a woman aged 40-49 years who had recovered from COVID-19.

The V call is TRBV5-1, the J call TRBJ1-3; D is unresolved. V dropped 3 bases and J dropped 2 bases, with 15 bases sitting between them. The CDR3 runs 16 residues. Germline V CDR1 and CDR2: SGHRS, YFSETQ. The CDR3 DNA reads as TGCGCCAGCAGCTCGAGCGCCCCCTACGCTGGAAACACCATATATTTT. Translating gives CASSSSAPYAGNTIYF.

The chain couples TRBV29-1 to TRBJ2-3, with a tentative D call TRBD2 (6 bases). Trimming pared 8 bases from V and 5 bases from J, leaving 14 bases between. Germline V gives CDR1 SQVTM, CDR2 ANQGSEA. The CDR3 has 12 amino acids. The chain's CDR3 is CSLGSGEDTQYF. The DNA of the CDR3 is TGCAGCCTGGGGTCGGGGGAAGATACGCAGTATTTT.

The chain joins TRBV18 to TRBJ1-1; D unresolved. The V and J ends lost 2 bases and 6 bases respectively, with 13 bases between them. Germline V gene lookup returns CDR1 KGHSH and CDR2 LQKENI. The CDR3 has 14 amino acids. The CDR3 region has the DNA TGTGCCAGCTCACCAGCGGGGATGTCGGCTGAAGCTTTCTTT. It yields the protein CASSPAGMSAEAFF.

The CDR3 sequence: CASSYMLVEVDEQYF. CDR3 DNA: TGTGCCAGCAGTTACATGCTAGTGGAAGTAGACGAGCAGTACTTC. The genes are TRBV6-5 and TRBJ2-7; D gene unclear. Deletions cut 2 bases from V and 5 bases from J, with 16 bases between. CDR3 length: 15 amino acids. Germline loops: CDR1 MNHEY, CDR2 SVGAGI.

Concerning this clone itself: At one end, the junction sequence differs from germline, possibly due to a read error. The chain is built from TRBV4-1 and TRBJ2-1, with D tentatively TRBD2 (6 bases). The CDR3 is made up of 12 amino acids. Germline V gene data show CDR1 as MGHRA and CDR2 as YSYEKL. The DNA for the CDR3 is TGCGCCAGCAGTCAAGAGGAGGGTAAGCAGTTCTTC. Its translation: CASSQEEGKQFF.

The gene calls are TRBV30 and TRBJ2-1; D is unclear. Germline V CDR1 and CDR2: GTSNPN, SVGIG (reference sequence). V lost 0 bases, J lost 5 bases, and 8 bases lay in between. This CDR3 region has 13 residues. The CDR3 sequence is CAWSVNFHNEQFF. In nucleotides, the CDR3 is TGTGCCTGGAGTGTAAACTTTCACAATGAGCAGTTCTTC.

J is TRBJ1-1 and V is TRBV30, with 7 bases identical to TRBD1. CDR3 length: 13 residues. Germline V lookup: CDR1 GTSNPN, CDR2 SVGIG (reference sequence). The junction had 4 bases not matched to a gene; V was cut back by 2 bases and J by 4 bases. CDR3 sequence (DNA): TGTGCCTGGAGTCCAGGGGGGAGCACTGAAGCTTTCTTT. Encoded protein: CAWSPGGSTEAFF.

V and J are TRBV6-5 and TRBJ2-1; TRBD2 is a possible D gene (6 bases). CDR1 is MNHEY, CDR2 SVGAGI, per germline. Deletions cut 10 bases from V and 6 bases from J, with 22 bases between. The CDR3 totals 15 residues. For the CDR3, the DNA is TGTGCCACCGGTGCGGGGATCAAGAAGATCAATGAGCAGTTCTTC. This gives the protein CATGAGIKKINEQFF.

The chain joins TRBV19 to TRBJ2-3, with D maybe TRBD1 (5 bases). The CDR3 runs 12 residues. Germline V gene lookup returns CDR1 LNHDA and CDR2 SQIVND (reference sequence). Trimming pared 6 bases from V and 6 bases from J, leaving 10 bases between. CDR3 DNA: TGTGCCAGTAGAAGCCAGGGCGATACGCAGTATTTT. This gives the protein CASRSQGDTQYF.